This T cell receptor (beta chain) was observed in a study of stem cell transplantation in POMP-related autoinflammatory disease. Study-level background: Pre-transplant patients had naive-skewed CD4+ T cells and few CD8+ T cells. Whole-study results and caveats: Unique TRB V-J gene pairings were limited in number in patients with PRAID. PRAID patients trended toward lower TRB diversity and higher clonality in all analyzed T-cell subsets.

A remark on this clone: What it binds is unknown.

Assay used: immunoSEQ multiplex PCR; TCRdb lists only in-frame clones, some missing. The sample lists some 68,000 clones; approximately 91% were seen once. V was trimmed by 0 bases and J by 8 bases, leaving 16 bases between them. The CDR3 is 15 amino acids. Germline CDR1 reads MNHNS; CDR2 reads SASEGT. This clonotype was obtained from a human patient with POMP-related autoinflammation and immune dysregulation (PRAID). The T cells may partly be graft donor cells. The sequenced sample was CD4+ T cells from PBMCs, obtained after stem cell transplantation. The chain employs TRBV6-1 and TRBJ1-2, with D possibly being TRBD1 (5 bases). The CDR3 coding sequence is TGTGCCAGCAGTGAAGCGCTCAGGGTTCGTCGGGGCTACACCTTC. This encodes CASSEALRVRRGYTF.